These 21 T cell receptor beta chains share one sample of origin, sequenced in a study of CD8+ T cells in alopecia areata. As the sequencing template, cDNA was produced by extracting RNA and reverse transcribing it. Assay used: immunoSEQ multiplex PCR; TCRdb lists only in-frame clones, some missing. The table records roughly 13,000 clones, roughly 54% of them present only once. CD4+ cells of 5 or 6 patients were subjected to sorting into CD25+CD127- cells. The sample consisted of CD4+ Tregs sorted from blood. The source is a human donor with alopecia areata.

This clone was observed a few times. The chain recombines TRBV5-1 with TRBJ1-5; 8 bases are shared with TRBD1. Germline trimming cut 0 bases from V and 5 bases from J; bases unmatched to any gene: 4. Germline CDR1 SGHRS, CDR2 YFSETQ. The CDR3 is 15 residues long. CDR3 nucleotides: TGCGCCAGCAGCTTGGAAGGGGACAGGCATCAGCCCCAGCATTTT. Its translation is CASSLEGDRHQPQHF.

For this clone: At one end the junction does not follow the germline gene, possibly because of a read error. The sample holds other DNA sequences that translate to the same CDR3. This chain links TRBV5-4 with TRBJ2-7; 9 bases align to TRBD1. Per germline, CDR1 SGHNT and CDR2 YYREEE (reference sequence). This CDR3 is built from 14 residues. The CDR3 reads CASSQTGGGYEQYF. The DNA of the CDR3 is TGCGCCAGCAGCCAAACAGGGGGCGGTTACGAGCAGTACTTC.

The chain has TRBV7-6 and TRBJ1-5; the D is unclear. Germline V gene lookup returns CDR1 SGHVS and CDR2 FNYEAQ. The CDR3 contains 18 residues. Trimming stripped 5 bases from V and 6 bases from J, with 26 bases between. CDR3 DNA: TGTGCCAGCAGCCCCAATCCCGGACCCGGGGTACGAATTCAGCCCCAGCATTTT. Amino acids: CASSPNPGPGVRIQPQHF.

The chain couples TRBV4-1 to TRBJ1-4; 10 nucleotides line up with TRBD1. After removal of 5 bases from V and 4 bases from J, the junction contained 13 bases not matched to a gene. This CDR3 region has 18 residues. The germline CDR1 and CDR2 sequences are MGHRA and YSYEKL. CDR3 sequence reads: CASSGGTGASGVNEKLFF. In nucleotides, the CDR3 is TGCGCCAGCAGCGGAGGGACAGGGGCATCTGGGGTTAATGAAAAACTGTTTTTT.

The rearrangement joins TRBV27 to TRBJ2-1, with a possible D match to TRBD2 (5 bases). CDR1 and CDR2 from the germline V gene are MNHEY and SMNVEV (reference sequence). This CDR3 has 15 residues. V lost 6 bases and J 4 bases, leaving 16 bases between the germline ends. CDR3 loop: CASRPLSGRYNEQFF. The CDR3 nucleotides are TGTGCCAGCAGACCGCTAAGCGGACGGTACAATGAGCAGTTCTTC.

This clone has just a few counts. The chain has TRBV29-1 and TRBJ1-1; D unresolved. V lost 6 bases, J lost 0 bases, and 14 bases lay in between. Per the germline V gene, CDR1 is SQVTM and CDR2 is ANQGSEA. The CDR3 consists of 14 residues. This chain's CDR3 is CSVTPDDMNTEAFF. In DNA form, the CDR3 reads TGCAGCGTGACACCAGATGACATGAACACTGAAGCTTTCTTT.

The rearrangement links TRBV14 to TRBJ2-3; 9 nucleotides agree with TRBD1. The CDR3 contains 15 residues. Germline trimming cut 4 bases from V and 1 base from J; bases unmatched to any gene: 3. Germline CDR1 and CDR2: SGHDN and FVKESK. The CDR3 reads CASSPWTGGTDTQYF. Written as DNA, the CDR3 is TGTGCCAGCAGCCCCTGGACAGGGGGCACAGATACGCAGTATTTT.

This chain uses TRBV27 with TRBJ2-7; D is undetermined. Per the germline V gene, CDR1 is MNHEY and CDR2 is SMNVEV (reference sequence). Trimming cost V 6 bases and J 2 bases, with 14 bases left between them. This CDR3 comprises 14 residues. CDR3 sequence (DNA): TGTGCCAGCAGCCTTTCAGGCAGTACCTACGAGCAGTACTTC. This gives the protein CASSLSGSTYEQYF.

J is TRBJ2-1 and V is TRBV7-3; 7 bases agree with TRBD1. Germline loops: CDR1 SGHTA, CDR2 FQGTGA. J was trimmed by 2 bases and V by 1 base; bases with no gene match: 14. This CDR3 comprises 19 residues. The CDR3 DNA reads TGTGCCAGCAGCTTAAACCCCGTCCGGAAGGGGGCAGCCTACAATGAGCAGTTCTTC. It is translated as CASSLNPVRKGAAYNEQFF.

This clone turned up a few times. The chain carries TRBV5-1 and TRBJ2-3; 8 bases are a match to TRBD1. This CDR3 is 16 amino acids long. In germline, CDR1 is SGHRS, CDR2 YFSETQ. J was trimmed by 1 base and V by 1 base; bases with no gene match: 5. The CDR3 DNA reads TGCGCCAGCAGCTTGTACGGGACAGGTGGCACAGATACGCAGTATTTT. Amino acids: CASSLYGTGGTDTQYF.

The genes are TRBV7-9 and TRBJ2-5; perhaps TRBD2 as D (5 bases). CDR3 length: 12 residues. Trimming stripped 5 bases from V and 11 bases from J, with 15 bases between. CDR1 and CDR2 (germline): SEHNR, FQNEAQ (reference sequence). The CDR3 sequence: CASSRTDGEQYF. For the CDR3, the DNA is TGTGCCAGCAGCCGAACAGACGGGGAGCAGTACTTC.

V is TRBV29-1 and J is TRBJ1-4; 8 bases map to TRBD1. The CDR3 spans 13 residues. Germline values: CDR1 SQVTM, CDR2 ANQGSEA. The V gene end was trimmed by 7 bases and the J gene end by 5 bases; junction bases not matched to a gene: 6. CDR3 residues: CSATDRGNEKLFF. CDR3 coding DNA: TGCAGCGCTACCGACAGGGGCAATGAAAAACTGTTTTTT.

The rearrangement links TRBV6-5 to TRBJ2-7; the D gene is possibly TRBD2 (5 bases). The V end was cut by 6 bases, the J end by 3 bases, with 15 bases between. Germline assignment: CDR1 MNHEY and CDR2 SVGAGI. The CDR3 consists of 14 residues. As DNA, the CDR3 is TGTGCCAGCAGCTCAACCGGGATCCGCTACGAGCAGTACTTC. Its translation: CASSSTGIRYEQYF.

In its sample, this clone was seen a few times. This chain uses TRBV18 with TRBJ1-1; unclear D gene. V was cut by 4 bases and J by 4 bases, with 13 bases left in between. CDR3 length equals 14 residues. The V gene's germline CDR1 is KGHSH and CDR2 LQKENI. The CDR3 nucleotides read TGTGCCAGCTCACGCGAGGGTTCGGGCACTGAAGCTTTCTTT. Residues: CASSREGSGTEAFF. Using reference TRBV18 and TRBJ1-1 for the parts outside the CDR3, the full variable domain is NAGVMQNPRHLVRRRGQEARLRCSPMKGHSHVYWYRQLPEEGLKFMVYLQKENIIDESGMPKERFSAEFPKEGPSILRIQQVVRGDSAAYFCASSREGSGTEAFFGQGTRLTVV.

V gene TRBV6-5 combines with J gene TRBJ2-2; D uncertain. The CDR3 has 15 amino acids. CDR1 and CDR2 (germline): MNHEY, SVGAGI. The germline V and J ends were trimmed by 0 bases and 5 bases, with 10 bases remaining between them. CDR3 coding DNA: TGTGCCAGCAGTTACTCGAACAGTAGGACCGGGGAGCTGTTTTTT. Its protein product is CASSYSNSRTGELFF.

The CDR3 bases are TGTGCCAGCAGTGAAAGCTATGGCTACACCTTC. This encodes CASSESYGYTF. V gene TRBV6-1 combines with J gene TRBJ1-2, with D hard to call. Germline loops: CDR1 MNHNS, CDR2 SASEGT. This CDR3 region has 11 residues. V lost 2 bases and J 4 bases, leaving 2 bases between the germline ends.

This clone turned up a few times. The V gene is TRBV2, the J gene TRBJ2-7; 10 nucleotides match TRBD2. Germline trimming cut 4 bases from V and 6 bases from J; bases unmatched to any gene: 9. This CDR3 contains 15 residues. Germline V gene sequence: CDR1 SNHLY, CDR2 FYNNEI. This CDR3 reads CASSGLAGVRVEQYF. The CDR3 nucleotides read TGTGCCAGCAGTGGACTAGCGGGTGTCCGCGTCGAGCAGTACTTC.

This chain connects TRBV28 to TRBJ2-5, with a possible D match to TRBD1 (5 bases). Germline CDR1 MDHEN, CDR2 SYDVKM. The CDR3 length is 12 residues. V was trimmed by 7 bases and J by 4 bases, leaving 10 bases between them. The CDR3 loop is CASTRTRETQYF. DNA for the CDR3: TGTGCCAGCACCCGGACAAGAGAGACCCAGTACTTC.

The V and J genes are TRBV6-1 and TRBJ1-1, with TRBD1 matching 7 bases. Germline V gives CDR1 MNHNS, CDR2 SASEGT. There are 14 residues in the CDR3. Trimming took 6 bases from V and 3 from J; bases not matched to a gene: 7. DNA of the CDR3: TGTGCCAGCAGAGACAGGGTGTGGGACACTGAAGCTTTCTTT. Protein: CASRDRVWDTEAFF.

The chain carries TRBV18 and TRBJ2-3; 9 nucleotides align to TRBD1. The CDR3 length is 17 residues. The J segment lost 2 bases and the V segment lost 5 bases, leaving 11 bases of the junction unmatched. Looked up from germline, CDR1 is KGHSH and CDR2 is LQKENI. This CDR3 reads CASSSIPGQGFTDTQYF. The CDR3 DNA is TGTGCCAGCTCATCAATCCCGGGACAGGGATTCACAGATACGCAGTATTTT.

The CDR3 coding sequence is TGTGCCAGCAGACTAACAGGGAACTGGGCCGAGACCCAGTACTTC. It encodes CASRLTGNWAETQYF. The chain couples TRBV5-6 to TRBJ2-5, with a tentative D call TRBD1 (6 bases). The V end was cut by 5 bases, the J end by 5 bases, with 19 bases between. Germline-derived CDR1 and CDR2 are SGHDT and YYEEEE. This CDR3 is 15 amino acids long.